The 16 T cell receptor beta chains presented below share a single source sample, sequenced in a study of tumor-infiltrating lymphocytes in primary liver carcinoma. RNA isolated from unsorted whole blood supplied the blood RNA, with germline DNA also extracted. From around 500 ng of total RNA, TCR beta-specific cDNA was reverse-transcribed using a constant-region primer. Libraries for TCR beta were built through three nested multiplex PCR rounds, which together made up a slightly modified ARM-PCR procedure. TRBV1-TRBV30 forward and Cbeta reverse primers drove the first two roughly 10-cycle rounds. TCRdb re-analysed the multiplex PCR reads in MiXCR, keeping a single row per CDR3 protein. The sample records 310,000 or so distinct CDR3 sequences, about three fifths being singletons. The specimen was peripheral blood. The receptors here all came from a woman aged 25 to 39 with primary liver carcinoma and hepatitis B virus infection.

The chain couples TRBV6-2 or TRBV6-3 to TRBJ2-1, with 7 bases fitting TRBD1. With V trimmed by 5 bases and J by 12 bases, 10 bases remained unmatched. The germline V gene has CDR1 MNHEY and CDR2 SVGEGT. This CDR3 has 13 residues. The CDR3 sequence is CASSGDSALGQFF. The CDR3 coding sequence is TGTGCCAGCAGTGGGGACAGCGCGTTAGGGCAGTTCTTC.

The CDR3 reads CASNPTGEHQETQYF. The CDR3 nucleotides are TGTGCCAGCAACCCCACAGGTGAACACCAAGAGACCCAGTACTTC. The chain combines TRBV14 with TRBJ2-5, with D possibly matching TRBD1 (5 bases). Germline loops: CDR1 SGHDN, CDR2 FVKESK. Trimming removed 7 bases at V and 0 bases at J, with 15 bases between. This CDR3 spans 15 amino acids.

This clonotype has ten or more counts. The chain recombines TRBV6-2 or TRBV6-3 with TRBJ2-7; TRBD2 aligns across 12 bases. Germline lookup yields CDR1 MNHEY and CDR2 SVGEGT. Unmatched junction bases numbered 4, after V lost 6 bases and J lost 4 bases. The CDR3 is made up of 14 amino acids. CDR3 sequence (DNA): TGTGCCAGCAGCACCGGGACTAGCGGGTACGAGCAGTACTTC. Protein: CASSTGTSGYEQYF.

In this sample, this clonotype turned up a few times. CDR3 coding DNA: TGTGCCAGCAGCCGACAGGGTGGTCAGCCCCAGCATTTT. Its protein is CASSRQGGQPQHF. The chain joins TRBV6-6 to TRBJ1-5, with 7 bases fitting TRBD1. Trimming took 6 bases from V and 6 from J; bases not matched to a gene: 5. CDR1 is MNHNY, CDR2 SVGAGI, per germline (reference sequence). The CDR3 is 13 residues long.

This clonotype was observed a handful of times. This chain uses TRBV12-3 or TRBV12-4 with TRBJ1-3; D uncertain. Trimming cost V 10 bases and J 3 bases, with 16 bases left between them. This CDR3 comprises 14 residues. CDR3 loop: CANDDNDLGNTIYF. CDR3 sequence (DNA): TGTGCCAACGATGACAACGACCTTGGAAACACCATATATTTT.

Comments on this clonotype: The junction departs from germline at one end; a sequencing error may be responsible. The chain carries TRBV6-6 and TRBJ2-7; D is unresolved. Germline CDR1 and CDR2: MNHNY and SVGAGI (reference sequence). The CDR3 loop spans 13 amino acids. The CDR3 DNA follows: TGTGCCAACAGTTACTCCCCTTCCTACGAGCAGTACTTC. Translation: CANSYSPSYEQYF.

For this clonotype: A clone one base away is much larger, so this may be a read error. This chain links TRBV12-3 or TRBV12-4 with TRBJ1-1, with 9 bases aligning to TRBD1. After removal of 6 bases from V and 6 bases from J, the junction contained 11 bases not matched to a gene. This CDR3 is built from 15 residues. The CDR3 protein is CASRPGQGMDAEAFF. CDR3 DNA: TGTGCCAGCAGACCGGGACAGGGCATGGACGCTGAAGCTTTCTTT.

This clonotype has just one count. The chain uses TRBV11-2 and TRBJ1-1; D unclear. CDR3 length equals 11 residues. The V end was cut by 9 bases, the J end by 7 bases, with 12 bases between. In germline, CDR1 is SGHAT, CDR2 FQNNGV. The CDR3 protein is CASGLGDEAFF. CDR3 nucleotide sequence: TGTGCCAGTGGCTTAGGAGATGAAGCTTTCTTT.

The V and J genes are TRBV24-1 and TRBJ2-1, with 8 nucleotides matching TRBD2. Germline-derived CDR1 and CDR2 are KGHDR and SFDVKD. The CDR3 extends over 14 amino acids. The V and J ends lost 9 bases and 10 bases, in that order; junction bases with no gene match: 13. The DNA of the CDR3 is TGTGCCACCTCCGAGCGGGGGAGGGGGGAAGAGCAGTTCTTC. Encoded protein: CATSERGRGEEQFF.

This rearrangement joins TRBV12-3 or TRBV12-4 to TRBJ1-2; 7 nucleotides agree with TRBD1. This CDR3 region has 13 residues. V trimming: 10 bases; J trimming: 4 bases; junction bases outside the gene matches: 9. CDR3 DNA: TGTGCCAACAACACGGGGACAGCCTATGGCTACACCTTC. Translated, it gives CANNTGTAYGYTF.

This clonotype showed up just a few times. This sequence joins TRBV6-5 and TRBJ1-3; D gene ambiguous. The V gene's germline CDR1 is MNHEY and CDR2 SVGAGI. The CDR3 length is 13 residues. The V gene lost 6 bases and the J gene lost 3 bases, with 9 bases spanning the gap. The CDR3 is CASRAGFGNTIYF. CDR3 DNA sequence: TGTGCCAGCAGGGCGGGATTTGGAAACACCATATATTTT.

The V gene is TRBV28, the J gene TRBJ2-4, with TRBD1 matching 7 bases. Losses at the gene ends were 5 bases for V and 6 bases for J; bases not matched to a gene: 10. Germline V gene sequence: CDR1 MDHEN, CDR2 SYDVKM. The CDR3 is made up of 15 amino acids. For the CDR3, the DNA is TGTGCCAGCAGTCCGTCGACAGGGATTATAAACATTCAGTACTTC. Its protein is CASSPSTGIINIQYF. The full variable domain, completed using reference TRBV28 and TRBJ2-4, is DVKVTQSSRYLVKRTGEKVFLECVQDMDHENMFWYRQDPGLGLRLIYFSYDVKMKEKGDIPEGYSVSREKKERFSLILESASTNQTSMYLCASSPSTGIINIQYFGAGTRLSVL.

The rearrangement uses TRBV11-2 and TRBJ2-3; tentatively, D is TRBD2 (6 bases). CDR1 and CDR2 from the germline V gene are SGHAT and FQNNGV. The CDR3 covers 16 residues. Trimming took 11 bases from V and 2 from J, leaving 23 bases between them. The CDR3 loop reads CAGTRVSGRITDTQYF. The DNA of the CDR3 is TGTGCCGGCACCCGAGTGTCCGGGAGAATCACAGATACGCAGTATTTT.

This clonotype has only a few counts. The gene calls are TRBV7-8 and TRBJ2-2; tentatively, D is TRBD1 (5 bases). V was trimmed by 5 bases and J by 2 bases, leaving 15 bases between them. Germline values: CDR1 SGHVS, CDR2 FQNEAQ. This CDR3 has 16 residues. Here the CDR3 reads CASSTGHRANTGELFF. CDR3 nucleotide sequence: TGTGCCAGCAGCACAGGCCACCGGGCCAACACCGGGGAGCTGTTTTTT.

This clonotype was recorded a few times. This rearrangement joins TRBV6-1 to TRBJ1-2, with 9 bases that match TRBD1. The trim removed 4 bases at V and 3 bases at J, leaving 6 bases unmatched. The CDR3 runs to 15 residues. Germline V gives CDR1 MNHNS, CDR2 SASEGT. CDR3 nucleotides: TGTGCCAGCAGTGGACAGACAGGGGGGGACTATGGCTACACCTTC. Protein sequence: CASSGQTGGDYGYTF.

Points on this clonotype: At one end, the junction sequence differs from germline, possibly due to a read error. The genes are TRBV2 and TRBJ2-7, with unresolved D. The CDR3 length is 14 residues. Germline values: CDR1 SNHLY, CDR2 FYNNEI. The CDR3 DNA is TGTGCCAGCAGTGCAAGGAGAGCGCCCTACGAGCAGTATTTC. Translation: CASSARRAPYEQYF.